The rows below give T cell receptor beta chains drawn from one sample of a study of early stage breast cancer tumors. TCRdb's table, derived via immunoSEQ multiplex PCR, lists solely in-frame clones and lacks some. The table lists tens of thousands of clones, roughly 81% of them singletons. The sequencing input was blood. The receptors shown here come from a person in their forties with breast cancer. Each CDR3 is given with its conserved first and last residue. The D gene is left open where the match is weak.

j_gene	d_gene	v_gene	CDR3aa
TRBJ1-2	-	TRBV7-6	CASSPDRINYGYTF
TRBJ2-1	TRBD2	TRBV7-7	CASSGTSVSEQFF
TRBJ2-7	TRBD2	TRBV28	CASSLPGRVREQYF
TRBJ2-7	-	TRBV4-2	CASSQRASGSYEQYF
TRBJ2-3	-	TRBV27	CASSLDRGVRGTDTQYF
TRBJ2-3	-	TRBV7-9	CASREEVDTQYF
TRBJ2-7	TRBD1	TRBV6-6	CASSARDSLYEQYF
TRBJ2-7	TRBD2	TRBV5-6	CASSLGASGRAREQYF
TRBJ2-1	TRBD2	TRBV7-2	CASSRQASGYNEQFF
TRBJ2-1	TRBD1	TRBV20-1	CSANRQGEQFF
TRBJ1-1	-	TRBV29-1	CSVAISGGTEAFF
TRBJ2-5	TRBD1	TRBV2	CAGGQGARETQYF
TRBJ2-5	TRBD1	TRBV5-1	CASSATGEETQYF
TRBJ2-7	-	TRBV7-2	CASSFDGSSYEQYF
TRBJ2-2	TRBD2	TRBV18	CASSPATSGGTGELFF
TRBJ2-2	-	TRBV7-3	CATSSVANTGELFF
TRBJ2-1	-	TRBV7-9	CASSLGGVHEQFF
TRBJ1-1	-	TRBV28	CASSSGAAREAFF
TRBJ2-6	TRBD2	TRBV4-1	CASSQAMGLAGVAGANVLTF
TRBJ1-2	-	TRBV28	CASSPIGAYGYTF
TRBJ2-1	TRBD2	TRBV7-3	CASSLTASGEQFF
TRBJ2-1	-	TRBV6-1	CASTPRGYNEQFF
TRBJ1-6	-	TRBV6-1	CASSEFATGTSSPLHF
TRBJ1-3	-	TRBV19	CASSSGRNTIYF
TRBJ2-1	TRBD2	TRBV11-3	CASSPTWSGTSSGRSYEQFF
TRBJ2-4	-	TRBV27	CASSLTRTQNIQYF
TRBJ2-2	TRBD2	TRBV6-4	CASSDRLGTSGVLAGLWYTGELFF
TRBJ2-7	-	TRBV7-9	CASSASGGYEQYF
TRBJ2-1	TRBD2	TRBV7-7	CASSFQGSGRASRYNEQFF
TRBJ1-1	-	TRBV21-1	CASSKATTPLNTEAFF
TRBJ2-5	-	TRBV2	CASSGATRAEETQYF
TRBJ2-5	-	TRBV7-6	CASSPQETQYF